A single sample is the source of the 31 T cell receptor beta chains below, sequenced in a study of blood T cell repertoires in COVID-19. TCRdb keeps only in-frame clones here, not all; method: immunoSEQ multiplex PCR. Among some 150,000 clones listed, about four fifths were seen once. Sequencing was performed on peripheral blood. These receptor sequences come from a human donor with acute or convalescent COVID-19. The donor label of this sample is uncertain.

The rearrangement links TRBV7-8 to TRBJ1-1, with TRBD1 as a possible D gene (5 bases). Germline CDR1 reads SGHVS; CDR2 reads FQNEAQ. This CDR3 is 16 amino acids long. V lost 0 bases to trimming and J lost 4 bases, with 15 bases between them. For the CDR3, the DNA is TGTGCCAGCAGCTTAGCGCGTGGAGGGGCGGCCACTGAAGCTTTCTTT. Translation gives CASSLARGGAATEAFF.

This clone occurred once. The CDR3 DNA is TGCGCCAGCAGTGCCTCAGGTTGGGCTGGCTACACCTTC. Protein product: CASSASGWAGYTF. The chain uses TRBV10-1 and TRBJ1-2; D gene uncertain. With 4 bases removed from V and 7 bases from J, the gap between germline ends came to 13 bases. Germline CDR1 and CDR2: WNHNN and SYGVQD (reference sequence). This CDR3 contains 13 residues.

This rearrangement joins TRBV4-1 to TRBJ2-3, with 7 bases lining up with TRBD1. The CDR3 consists of 15 residues. Germline CDR1 reads MGHRA; CDR2 reads YSYEKL. V lost 6 bases and J lost 2; bases outside the gene matches: 8. The chain's CDR3 is CASSLRQGVTDTQYF. In DNA form, the CDR3 reads TGCGCCAGCAGTCTCAGACAGGGTGTCACAGATACGCAGTATTTT.

J is TRBJ2-2 and V is TRBV9; D is possibly TRBD1 (7 bases). From germline, CDR1 is SGDLS and CDR2 YYNGEE. The ends were cut back, 2 bases at V and 4 bases at J, with 30 bases in the middle. The CDR3 sequence is 21 residues long. DNA of the CDR3: TGTGCCAGCAGCGTTTTTGCCAGGGGGGCGACGGGTCTCGAGAGCACCGGGGAGCTGTTTTTT. Protein: CASSVFARGATGLESTGELFF.

The V call is TRBV19, the J call TRBJ2-3; TRBD2 matches at 7 bases. Trimming removed 11 bases from V and 2 bases from J; junction bases left unmatched: 7. This CDR3 contains 13 residues. The germline V gene encodes CDR1 LNHDA and CDR2 SQIVND (reference sequence). The DNA of the CDR3 is TGTGCCTGCTCGGGGGGATACACAGATACGCAGTATTTT. Translating gives CACSGGYTDTQYF.

This clone came up a few times. The chain is built from TRBV19 and TRBJ1-5; D gene uncertain. Germline loops: CDR1 LNHDA, CDR2 SQIVND (reference sequence). This CDR3 has 14 residues. Trimming removed 5 bases from V and 0 bases from J, with 8 bases in between. The chain's CDR3 is CASSSQISNQPQHF. The CDR3, as DNA: TGTGCCAGTAGTTCCCAAATTAGCAATCAGCCCCAGCATTTT.

This chain joins TRBV5-1 and TRBJ2-7, with unresolved D. CDR1 SGHRS and CDR2 YFSETQ come from the germline V gene. Between the trimmed V and J ends, which lost 0 bases and 3 bases, there was a span of 16 bases. This CDR3 has 16 residues. CDR3 region: CASSLGGTAPLYEQYF. CDR3 nucleotides: TGCGCCAGCAGCTTGGGCGGCACTGCCCCCCTCTACGAGCAGTACTTC.

The chain couples TRBV3-1 (or the pseudogene TRBV3-2) to TRBJ2-4; 9 bases map to TRBD2. J lost 0 bases, V lost 5 bases, and 8 bases had no gene match. CDR1 is LGHDT, CDR2 YNNKEL, per germline (reference sequence). This CDR3 is 17 amino acids long. The CDR3, as DNA: TGTGCCAGCAGCGGAACGGGACTAGCCGTAGCCAAAAACATTCAGTACTTC. Translated, it gives CASSGTGLAVAKNIQYF.

The chain joins TRBV6-2 or TRBV6-3 to TRBJ2-2, with 7 bases matching TRBD2. The CDR3 consists of 15 residues. Germline V gene lookup returns CDR1 MNHEY and CDR2 SVGEGT. The V and J ends lost 5 bases and 3 bases, in that order; junction bases with no gene match: 6. The CDR3 protein is CASSRGTTDTGELFF. Written as DNA, the CDR3 is TGTGCCAGCAGTCGTGGGACTACCGACACCGGGGAGCTGTTTTTT.

This rearrangement joins TRBV2 to TRBJ2-1; 9 bases are shared with TRBD2. The CDR3 is 17 residues long. Germline CDR1 and CDR2: SNHLY and FYNNEI. V trimming: 5 bases; J trimming: 0 bases; junction bases outside the gene matches: 8. The DNA of the CDR3 is TGTGCCAGCAGTAGGGGAACTAGCGGGCGCTCCTACAATGAGCAGTTCTTC. Translation: CASSRGTSGRSYNEQFF.

The rearrangement joins TRBV5-1 to TRBJ2-1, with TRBD2 matching 8 bases. The CDR3 covers 16 residues. CDR1 and CDR2 (germline): SGHRS, YFSETQ. V trimming: 4 bases; J trimming: 7 bases; junction bases outside the gene matches: 13. In nucleotides, the CDR3 is TGCGCCAGCAGCCCTTTGGTAGCGGGGTCGGGGAATGAGCAGTTCTTC. This encodes CASSPLVAGSGNEQFF. Filled out from reference TRBV5-1 and TRBJ2-1, the complete variable domain reads KAGVTQTPRYLIKTRGQQVTLSCSPISGHRSVSWYQQTPGQGLQFLFEYFSETQRNKGNFPGRFSGRQFSNSRSEMNVSTLELGDSALYLCASSPLVAGSGNEQFFGPGTRLTVL.

The chain has TRBV10-3 and TRBJ2-3; a possible D gene is TRBD2 (6 bases). The length of the CDR3 is 15 residues. Germline CDR1 is ENHRY and CDR2 is SYGVKD. The germline V and J ends were trimmed by 7 bases and 8 bases, with 22 bases remaining between them. The CDR3 sequence is CAITKTDLGGGTQYF. DNA for the CDR3: TGTGCCATCACCAAGACGGACCTGGGGGGAGGTACGCAGTATTTT.

This clone was counted between two and nine times. The genes are TRBV11-2 and TRBJ2-7; 10 bases are shared with TRBD1. Germline CDR1 reads SGHAT; CDR2 reads FQNNGV. CDR3 length: 16 residues. The V and J ends lost 3 bases and 7 bases, in that order; junction bases with no gene match: 12. Written as DNA, the CDR3 is TGTGCCAGCAGCTTGAGGGACAGGGGTTCACCGTGGGAGCAGTACTTC. It codes for CASSLRDRGSPWEQYF. The full variable domain, its missing parts supplied by reference TRBV11-2 and TRBJ2-7, is EAGVAQSPRYKIIEKRQSVAFWCNPISGHATLYWYQQILGQGPKLLIQFQNNGVVDDSQLPKDRFSAERLKGVDSTLKIQPAKLEDSAVYLCASSLRDRGSPWEQYFGPGTRLTVT.

The V gene is TRBV14, the J gene TRBJ2-3; 9 nucleotides agree with TRBD1. CDR3 length: 17 residues. The trim removed 2 bases at V and 4 bases at J, leaving 10 bases unmatched. Germline V gene sequence: CDR1 SGHDN, CDR2 FVKESK. DNA for the CDR3: TGTGCCAGCAGCCAACACCTAGGACAGGGGCTGGCAGATACGCAGTATTTT. It encodes CASSQHLGQGLADTQYF.

The rearrangement joins TRBV6-6 to TRBJ1-2; the D is unclear. CDR3 length: 14 amino acids. V was clipped by 7 bases and J by 8 bases, with 20 bases between them. Germline V gene lookup returns CDR1 MNHNY and CDR2 SVGAGI (reference sequence). DNA for the CDR3: TGTGCCAGCACTCCGGGAAGATATCGAGGGGGCTACACCTTC. Translation gives CASTPGRYRGGYTF.

The chain combines TRBV18 with TRBJ1-1; D perhaps matches TRBD1 (6 bases). The CDR3 extends over 12 amino acids. Germline lookup yields CDR1 KGHSH and CDR2 LQKENI. V shed 5 bases and J shed 4 bases, with 8 bases lying between them. CDR3 sequence (DNA): TGTGCCAGCTCATCAGGGGTCACTGAAGCTTTCTTT. Amino acid sequence: CASSSGVTEAFF.

V usage is TRBV19 and J usage is TRBJ2-1, with 10 nucleotides matching TRBD2. The CDR3 has 14 amino acids. V trimming: 3 bases; J trimming: 7 bases; junction bases outside the gene matches: 3. Per germline, CDR1 LNHDA and CDR2 SQIVND (reference sequence). CDR3 amino acids: CASSILAGENEQFF. The DNA for the CDR3 is TGTGCCAGTAGTATCCTAGCGGGGGAAAATGAGCAGTTCTTC. The entire variable domain, with the rest obtained from reference TRBV19 and TRBJ2-1, is as follows: DGGITQSPKYLFRKEGQNVTLSCEQNLNHDAMYWYRQDPGQGLRLIYYSQIVNDFQKGDIAEGYSVSREKKESFPLTVTSAQKNPTAFYLCASSILAGENEQFFGPGTRLTVL.

J is TRBJ1-1 and V is TRBV3-1 (or the pseudogene TRBV3-2); 9 nucleotides align to TRBD1. V lost 4 bases to trimming and J lost 5 bases; unmatched junction nucleotides: 8. There are 15 residues in the CDR3. Germline V lookup: CDR1 LGHDT, CDR2 YNNKEL (reference sequence). The CDR3 DNA follows: TGTGCCAGCAGCCTCCACAGGGGGCGGAGGACTGAAGCTTTCTTT. This sequence encodes CASSLHRGRRTEAFF.

In this sample, this clone turned up many times. The rearrangement links TRBV10-1 to TRBJ2-3; 10 bases fit TRBD2. V was clipped by 8 bases and J by 9 bases; unmatched bases: 8. The CDR3 totals 13 residues. From germline, CDR1 is WNHNN and CDR2 SYGVQD (reference sequence). DNA for the CDR3: TGCGCCAGCGGGAGCGGGGGGGCCGTCACGCAGTATTTT. It specifies CASGSGGAVTQYF.

The genes are TRBV5-4 and TRBJ1-1, with 10 nucleotides matching TRBD1. With 2 bases clipped from V and 5 bases from J, the junction kept 9 bases outside the gene matches. Germline CDR1 SGHNT, CDR2 YYREEE (reference sequence). The CDR3 covers 16 residues. CDR3 DNA: TGTGCCAGCAGCTTAGGAGACAGGGGGCGGAAGACTGAAGCTTTCTTT. Amino acid sequence: CASSLGDRGRKTEAFF.

The V gene is TRBV27, the J gene TRBJ1-6; 9 bases are a match to TRBD1. V dropped 6 bases and J dropped 5; count of bases not matched to a gene: 5. CDR1 and CDR2 (germline): MNHEY, SMNVEV (reference sequence). CDR3 length: 15 amino acids. CDR3 in amino acids: CASSQTGGNNSPLHF. In nucleotides, the CDR3 is TGTGCCAGCAGCCAGACAGGGGGGAATAATTCACCCCTCCACTTT.

V and J are TRBV5-4 and TRBJ1-2; D possibly corresponds to TRBD1 (6 bases). The ends were cut back, 6 bases at V and 7 bases at J, with 16 bases in the middle. Per germline, CDR1 SGHNT and CDR2 YYREEE (reference sequence). CDR3 length equals 13 residues. CDR3 DNA sequence: TGTGCCAGCACGGGGGGGCGAGAGTCTGGCTACACCTTC. Its translation: CASTGGRESGYTF.

The J gene is TRBJ1-2, the V gene TRBV19; D may be TRBD1 (6 bases). Trimming cost V 3 bases and J 3 bases, with 14 bases left between them. The CDR3 totals 15 residues. From germline, CDR1 is LNHDA and CDR2 SQIVND (reference sequence). The CDR3 reads CASSITTGRYYGYTF. CDR3 sequence (DNA): TGTGCCAGTAGTATCACGACAGGTCGCTACTATGGCTACACCTTC.

The V call is TRBV18, the J call TRBJ1-2; TRBD1 matches 7 bases. From germline, CDR1 is KGHSH and CDR2 LQKENI. The CDR3 has 16 residues. V was pared by 6 bases and J by 7 bases, with 17 bases of the junction left unmatched. CDR3 DNA sequence: TGTGCCAGCTCTCCAGGCGCAGGGGGTTCCCCCCCTGGCTACACCTTC. Translated: CASSPGAGGSPPGYTF.

The chain employs TRBV10-2 and TRBJ1-5, with a possible D match to TRBD1 (5 bases). Germline assignment: CDR1 WSHSY and CDR2 SAAADI. V lost 3 bases and J 4 bases, leaving 10 bases between the germline ends. The CDR3 spans 14 residues. The CDR3 nucleotides are TGCGCCAGCAGTGAAGCAGGGCCGAATCAGCCCCAGCATTTT. Its protein is CASSEAGPNQPQHF.

The chain recombines TRBV18 with TRBJ2-7; 9 bases line up with TRBD1. With V trimmed by 3 bases and J by 3 bases, 0 bases remained unmatched. Germline lookup yields CDR1 KGHSH and CDR2 LQKENI. CDR3 length equals 13 residues. CDR3 in DNA: TGTGCCAGCTCACCGACAGGGGGCTACGAGCAGTACGTC. Translating it yields CASSPTGGYEQYV.

This sequence joins TRBV19 and TRBJ1-1; 7 bases match TRBD1. The CDR3 totals 15 residues. J was trimmed by 5 bases and V by 1 base; bases with no gene match: 7. Per germline, CDR1 LNHDA and CDR2 SQIVND (reference sequence). CDR3 amino acids: CASSIAEGARTEAFF. In nucleotides, the CDR3 is TGTGCCAGTAGTATAGCTGAGGGGGCGCGGACTGAAGCTTTCTTT.

The CDR3 is CASSTGTLVKPQHF. DNA of the CDR3: TGTGCCAGCAGTACCGGGACACTAGTTAAGCCCCAGCATTTT. The rearrangement links TRBV2 to TRBJ1-5; possible D gene TRBD1, 6 bases. Germline V gene data show CDR1 as SNHLY and CDR2 as FYNNEI. The CDR3 covers 14 residues. Trimming took off 5 bases at V and 8 bases at J, with 16 bases between the two ends.

The rearrangement uses TRBV3-1 (or the pseudogene TRBV3-2) and TRBJ2-3, with 8 nucleotides matching TRBD1. Germline V CDR1 and CDR2: LGHDT, YNNKEL (reference sequence). J was trimmed by 5 bases and V by 4 bases; bases with no gene match: 11. The CDR3 is 16 amino acids. The DNA of the CDR3 is TGTGCCAGCAGCCCCCCGTTTGGGGACAGGTTAGATACGCAGTATTTT. It codes for CASSPPFGDRLDTQYF.

The V gene is TRBV7-8, the J gene TRBJ1-5; D is perhaps TRBD1 (6 bases). The CDR3 covers 14 residues. The germline V gene has CDR1 SGHVS and CDR2 FQNEAQ. Between the trimmed V and J ends, which lost 2 bases and 9 bases, there was a span of 14 bases. CDR3 in DNA: TGTGCCAGCAGCTTACGGACAGCCTCCGGGCCCCAGCATTTT. Protein: CASSLRTASGPQHF.

The rearrangement uses TRBV15 and TRBJ1-6; D remains ambiguous. Germline V lookup: CDR1 LNHNV, CDR2 YYDKDF (reference sequence). Trimming removed 0 bases from V and 7 bases from J, with 13 bases in between. This CDR3 is 16 amino acids long. Written as DNA, the CDR3 is TGTGCCACCAGCAGAGATCTATACAGCCGAAATTCACCCCTCCACTTT. Amino acid sequence: CATSRDLYSRNSPLHF.